What follows describes a single T cell receptor beta chain. No antigen is known for it. Qualities for individual bases were not recorded, and no much larger clone is one base off. This sample stems from a study of vaccination and CD4 T cells after COVID-19 (dated 2022 in TCRdb). About the investigation overall: Six males and four females were included in the convalescent cohort, with two Hispanic individuals, seven Caucasians, two Asians and one multiracial person represented. Participants got two doses of the Pfizer-BioNTech BNT162b2 vaccine (n=8) or two doses of the Moderna mRNA-1273 vaccine (n=2). Post-COVID blood samples from convalescent patients were collected a median of roughly 100 days after diagnosis, with a range of 35 to 161 days. Post-vaccine blood samples were taken a median of 72 days after the second vaccine dose, with a range of 14 to 241 days. The cultures were stimulated with overlapping spike peptide pools from SARS-CoV-2 and from the common cold coronaviruses HCoV-NL63, HCoV-OC43 and HCoV-229E. Control cultures used a CEFX viral epitope pool as positive control, an HIV-1 Nef peptide pool as negative control, or no peptide. In fewer than 12 COVID-19 convalescent patients and a few infection-naive healthy vaccine recipients, researchers compared the spike-specific CD4+ TCR repertoire from before mRNA vaccination with the repertoire from after. At the TCR clonotype level, an earlier paper using these donors assessed memory CD4+ T cell crossreactivity between SARS-CoV-2 and common cold coronavirus spike proteins.

Broader findings and caveats from the paper: In convalescent patients, a median around 86% of post-vaccine SARS-CoV-2-reactive clones were detected only after vaccination, suggesting vaccine-specific priming. Nearly all vaccine-specific clones in convalescent patients (304 of 307) were mono-reactive for SARS-CoV-2 spike rather than cross-reactive with common cold coronaviruses. Only a relatively small number of convalescent patients were included in the study, and early timepoints following natural infection were not analyzed. The median number of SARS-CoV-2-reactive clonotypes rose from under 25 after infection to roughly 40 after vaccination, but the change was not significant.

Sequences SQVTM (CDR1) and ANQGSEA (CDR2) are obtained from the germline V gene. Reading from cysteine to phenylalanine, the CDR3 counts 14 amino acids. Only the CDR3 region is kept as DNA, spanning 42 bases read in frame from base 1. V and J are truncated by 3 bases and 2 bases respectively, leaving an intervening sequence of 12 bases. In light of the paper, this sample's treatment or condition label describes: approximately 9-day PBMC culture with coronavirus spike peptide pools or control peptides (ViraFEST assay). CD4+ T cells from unexposed donors were collected before the COVID-19 pandemic (2011-2018). The study used the ViraFEST assay, which expanded antigen-specific T cells with peptide pools and then identified expanded clonotypes by TCR sequencing. More than 1.5 million PBMCs per well were cultured in IMDM with about 5% human AB serum and around 10 IU/ml IL-2, plus 10 ug/ml peptide pools. Half of the culture medium was replaced with fresh IL-2-containing medium on days 3 and 7. CD4+ T cells were isolated after roughly 9 days of culture through negative selection using the EasySep CD4+ T cell isolation kit. As cell numbers permitted, CD4+ T cells from unexposed donors were tested for reactivity to SARS-CoV-2 S and N and to four common cold coronavirus spike pools. PBMCs were separated from whole blood using Ficoll-Paque Plus gradient centrifugation and then either used fresh or cryopreserved at -140C. Culture conditions were generally each tested in triplicate wells. Leukapheresis product for the unexposed donors was bought commercially.

Libraries were made using PCR. DNA from cultured CD4+ T cells was subjected to TCR sequencing with the Oncomine TCR Beta short-read assay at the Johns Hopkins FTIC core. The QIAamp micro DNA kit was used to extract genomic DNA from the cultured CD4+ T cells. Oncomine TCR Beta libraries from cultured CD4+ T cells were pooled using unique dual indexes and sequenced on an Illumina iSeq 100. In the authors' own workflow: Non-productive sequences were filtered out, and CDR3s that did not start with C, did not end with F or W, or were shorter than 7 amino acids were discarded. The MANAFEST web application was used to identify antigen-specific clonotypes by comparing peptide-stimulated wells against reference wells and other culture wells. To be called positive, a clone needed an FDR below 0.05, an odds ratio above 5, and a productive frequency above 0.1% in at least two of three replicate wells. Clonotypes that were significantly expanded in both SARS-CoV-2 spike wells and at least one common cold coronavirus spike condition were defined as cross-reactive. CDR3 homology was assessed with Levenshtein distances (stringdist) and unrooted phylogenetic trees (ape) in R version 3.6.1. TCRdb reran the public reads through fastp at Q25 and MiXCR, keeping productive beta chains. Every entry covers one CDR3 protein and lists the most common genes and DNA from its rows. The V and J calls and clone size are TCRdb's, not the authors'. For this sample the table gives fewer than 8,500 distinct CDR3 sequences, of which roughly 50% were detected only once. Less than 45% of the sample is held by the ten biggest clonotypes.

The chain is assembled from TRBV29-1 and TRBJ2-3, with TRBD2 as a weak D call on 6 bases. The TCR originated in a human donor in good health. The sequencing sample was made of CD4+ T cells from blood, cultured in vitro. For the CDR3, the sequence is CSVDGRGLTDTQYF. The bases are TGCAGCGTTGACGGGCGGGGCCTCACAGATACGCAGTATTTT.